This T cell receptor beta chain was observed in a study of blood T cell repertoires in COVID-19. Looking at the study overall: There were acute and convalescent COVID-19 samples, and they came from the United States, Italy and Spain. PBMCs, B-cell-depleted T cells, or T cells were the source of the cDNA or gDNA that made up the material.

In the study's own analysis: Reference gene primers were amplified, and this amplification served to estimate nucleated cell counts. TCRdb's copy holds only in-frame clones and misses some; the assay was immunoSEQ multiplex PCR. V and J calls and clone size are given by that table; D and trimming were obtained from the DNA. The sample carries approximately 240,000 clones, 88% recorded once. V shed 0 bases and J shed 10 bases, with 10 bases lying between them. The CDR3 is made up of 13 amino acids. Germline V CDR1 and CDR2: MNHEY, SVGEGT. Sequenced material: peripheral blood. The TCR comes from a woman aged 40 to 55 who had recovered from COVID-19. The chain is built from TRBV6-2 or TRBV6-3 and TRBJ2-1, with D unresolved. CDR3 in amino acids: CASSYSTRREQFF. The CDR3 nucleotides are TGTGCCAGCAGTTACTCGACTCGGCGGGAGCAGTTCTTC.